Listed here are 5 T cell receptor beta chains from one sample, sequenced in a study of cytomegalovirus exposure and HLA in healthy donors. With 60 Vbeta and 13 Jbeta primers, the PCR was carried out. Assay used: immunoSEQ multiplex PCR; TCRdb lists only in-frame clones, some missing. The sample includes 160,000 or so clones, approximately 88% seen only once; the top ten take approximately 1.4%. Sequencing used PBMCs. The receptors stem from a woman aged 18-29 years in good health and CMV-seronegative.

This clone has just one count. The V gene is TRBV7-8, the J gene TRBJ2-6, with D perhaps TRBD2 (5 bases). Trimming cost V 0 bases and J 3 bases, with 9 bases left between them. CDR1 is SGHVS, CDR2 FQNEAQ, per germline. This CDR3 is built from 16 residues. The CDR3 spells CASSLAGVGGANVLTF. CDR3 nucleotide sequence: TGTGCCAGCAGCTTAGCCGGGGTCGGTGGGGCCAACGTCCTGACTTTC.

This clone has only a few counts. This chain uses TRBV5-1 with TRBJ1-2; TRBD1 might be the D (5 bases). This CDR3 comprises 14 residues. CDR1 is SGHRS and CDR2 is YFSETQ in the germline V gene. V lost 1 base, J lost 7 bases, and 14 bases lay in between. CDR3 DNA: TGCGCCAGCAGCTTGTCAGGGACTGGGCTTGGCTACACCTTC. Protein product: CASSLSGTGLGYTF.

The J gene is TRBJ2-1, the V gene TRBV2; D remains unclear. Trimming cost V 6 bases and J 8 bases, with 11 bases left between them. Per germline, CDR1 SNHLY and CDR2 FYNNEI. This CDR3 has 12 residues. This chain's CDR3 is CASSPPLDEQFF. The CDR3 nucleotides read TGTGCCAGCAGCCCCCCCTTAGATGAGCAGTTCTTC. The full variable domain, completed using reference TRBV2 and TRBJ2-1, is EPEVTQTPSHQVTQMGQEVILRCVPISNHLYFYWYRQILGQKVEFLVSFYNNEISEKSEIFDDQFSVERPDGSNFTLKIRSTKLEDSAMYFCASSPPLDEQFFGPGTRLTVL.

The chain uses TRBV29-1 and TRBJ1-5, with D tentatively TRBD1 (6 bases). The germline V gene has CDR1 SQVTM and CDR2 ANQGSEA. The CDR3 covers 13 residues. V lost 6 bases, J lost 1 base, and 10 bases lay in between. As DNA, the CDR3 is TGCAGCGTCGCCGGACAGAGCAATCAGCCCCAGCATTTT. Translating gives CSVAGQSNQPQHF.

CDR3 DNA sequence: TGTGCCAGCAACCGAGATAGCAATCAGCCCCAGCATTTT. Translated, it gives CASNRDSNQPQHF. This chain links TRBV2 with TRBJ1-5; D is uncertain. There are 13 residues in the CDR3. The germline CDR1 and CDR2 sequences are SNHLY and FYNNEI. The ends were cut back, 7 bases at V and 0 bases at J, with 7 bases in the middle. The full variable domain, with the rest looked up from reference TRBV2 and TRBJ1-5, is EPEVTQTPSHQVTQMGQEVILRCVPISNHLYFYWYRQILGQKVEFLVSFYNNEISEKSEIFDDQFSVERPDGSNFTLKIRSTKLEDSAMYFCASNRDSNQPQHFGDGTRLSIL.